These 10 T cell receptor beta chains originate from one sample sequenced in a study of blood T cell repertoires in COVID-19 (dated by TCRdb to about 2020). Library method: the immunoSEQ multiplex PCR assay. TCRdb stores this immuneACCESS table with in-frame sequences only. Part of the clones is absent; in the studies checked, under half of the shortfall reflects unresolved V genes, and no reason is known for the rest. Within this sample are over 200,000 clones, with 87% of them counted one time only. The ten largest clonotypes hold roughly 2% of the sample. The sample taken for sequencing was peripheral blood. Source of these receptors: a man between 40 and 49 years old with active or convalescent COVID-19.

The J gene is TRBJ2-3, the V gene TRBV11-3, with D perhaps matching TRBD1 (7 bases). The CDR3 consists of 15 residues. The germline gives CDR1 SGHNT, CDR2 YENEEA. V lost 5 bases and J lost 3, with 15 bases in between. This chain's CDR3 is CASSPKGGQTDTQYF. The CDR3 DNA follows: TGTGCCAGCAGCCCCAAGGGGGGACAGACAGATACGCAGTATTTT. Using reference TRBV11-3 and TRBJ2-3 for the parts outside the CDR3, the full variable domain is EAGVVQSPRYKIIEKKQPVAFWCNPISGHNTLYWYLQNLGQGPELLIRYENEEAVDDSQLPKDRFSAERLKGVDSTLKIQPAELGDSAVYLCASSPKGGQTDTQYFGPGTRLTVL.

The CDR3 spells CASSRDRGVVYTEAFF. The DNA of the CDR3 is TGTGCCAGCAGCCGGGACAGGGGAGTAGTGTACACTGAAGCTTTCTTT. The chain uses TRBV7-9 and TRBJ1-1; TRBD1 matches 10 bases. The CDR3 totals 16 residues. J was trimmed by 3 bases and V by 5 bases; bases with no gene match: 9. Germline-derived CDR1 and CDR2 are SEHNR and FQNEAQ (reference sequence).

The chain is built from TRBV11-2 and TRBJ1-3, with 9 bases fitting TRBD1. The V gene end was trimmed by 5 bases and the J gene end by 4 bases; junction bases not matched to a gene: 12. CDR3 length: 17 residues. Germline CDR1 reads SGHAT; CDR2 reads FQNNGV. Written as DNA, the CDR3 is TGTGCCAGCAGCCCCGGACAGGGGAACGCCGTAGGAAACACCATATATTTT. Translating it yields CASSPGQGNAVGNTIYF.

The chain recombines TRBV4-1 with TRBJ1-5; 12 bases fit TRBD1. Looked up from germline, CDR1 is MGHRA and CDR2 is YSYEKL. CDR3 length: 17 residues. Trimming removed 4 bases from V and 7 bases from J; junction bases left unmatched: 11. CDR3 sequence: CASSPQLGTGGRQPQHF. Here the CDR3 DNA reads TGCGCCAGCAGCCCCCAATTAGGGACAGGGGGCAGGCAGCCCCAGCATTTT.

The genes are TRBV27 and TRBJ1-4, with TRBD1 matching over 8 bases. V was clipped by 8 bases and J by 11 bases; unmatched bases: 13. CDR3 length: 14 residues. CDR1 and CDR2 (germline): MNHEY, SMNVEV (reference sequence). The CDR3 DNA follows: TGTGCCAGCCGCGGGACAGGCGGCCCTAGGAAACTGTTTTTT. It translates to CASRGTGGPRKLFF.

The chain's CDR3 is CASRRGSPYNEQFF. The CDR3 DNA is TGTGCCAGCCGGCGGGGGTCCCCTTACAATGAGCAGTTCTTC. This rearrangement joins TRBV2 to TRBJ2-1, with 7 bases lining up with TRBD2. The J segment lost 4 bases and the V segment lost 8 bases, leaving 8 bases of the junction unmatched. The CDR3 totals 14 residues. Germline CDR1 is SNHLY and CDR2 is FYNNEI.

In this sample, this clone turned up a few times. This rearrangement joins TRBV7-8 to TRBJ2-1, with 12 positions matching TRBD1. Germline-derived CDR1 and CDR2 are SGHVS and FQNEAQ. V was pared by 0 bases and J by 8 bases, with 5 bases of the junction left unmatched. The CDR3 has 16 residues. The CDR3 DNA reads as TGTGCCAGCAGCTTAGCGGTAGGGACAGGGGGCCATGAGCAGTTCTTC. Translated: CASSLAVGTGGHEQFF.

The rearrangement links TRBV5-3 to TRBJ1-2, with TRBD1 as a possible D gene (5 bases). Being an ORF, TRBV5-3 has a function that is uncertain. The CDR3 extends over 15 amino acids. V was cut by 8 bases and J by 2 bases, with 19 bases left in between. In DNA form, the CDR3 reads TGTGCCAGTACCCGTGATCTCCGGGGGAACTATGGCTACACCTTC. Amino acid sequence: CASTRDLRGNYGYTF.

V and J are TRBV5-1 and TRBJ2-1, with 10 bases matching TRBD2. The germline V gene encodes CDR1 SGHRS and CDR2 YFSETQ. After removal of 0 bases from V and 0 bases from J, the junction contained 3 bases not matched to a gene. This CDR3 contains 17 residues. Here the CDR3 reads CASSLVSSGSSYNEQFF. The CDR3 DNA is TGCGCCAGCAGCTTGGTCTCTAGCGGGAGCTCCTACAATGAGCAGTTCTTC.

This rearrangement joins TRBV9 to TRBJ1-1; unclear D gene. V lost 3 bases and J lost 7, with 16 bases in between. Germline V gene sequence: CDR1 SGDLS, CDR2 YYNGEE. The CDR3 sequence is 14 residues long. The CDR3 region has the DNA TGTGCCAGCAGCGCCCGGTCAAGTCACAGTGAAGCTTTCTTT. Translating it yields CASSARSSHSEAFF.